A selection of T cell receptor beta chains follows, all from one sample in a study of OX40 agonist ivuxolimab in advanced cancers. Sequencing used immunoSEQ multiplex PCR; TCRdb keeps in-frame clones, though not all of them. The sample carries 98,000 or so clones, approximately 90% recorded once. The sequences come from CD4+ or CD8+ T cells sorted from blood, collected in a trial of the OX40 agonist ivuxolimab. The origin of the receptors is an adult with an advanced solid tumor such as melanoma, head and neck, liver or kidney cancer. CDR3s include the opening cysteine and the closing phenylalanine or tryptophan.

j_call v_call cdr3_aa
TRBJ1-5 TRBV2 CASSEAPQGALFSNQPQHF
TRBJ1-5 TRBV29-1 CSVEEESNQPQHF
TRBJ1-1 TRBV29-1 CSVVGTGSNTEAFF
TRBJ2-1 TRBV7-9 CASSLGEGSYNEQFF
TRBJ2-1 TRBV18 CASSPGVDRVNEQFF
TRBJ2-3 TRBV4-2 CASSQGSLAGWTDTQYF
TRBJ1-2 TRBV19 CASSTDNYGYTF
TRBJ1-4 TRBV19 CASSISREREKLFF
TRBJ2-7 TRBV5-8 CASSFVATGATGEQYF
TRBJ2-3 TRBV9 CASSVGALGEWQYF
TRBJ1-1 TRBV5-4 CASSFPGTGPIEAFF
TRBJ2-3 TRBV2 CASSGQTKIGTQYF
TRBJ1-2 TRBV29-1 CSVETGLRYTF
TRBJ2-7 TRBV19 CASSLAGGATVKQYF
TRBJ2-1 TRBV4-1 CASSQAGGRGNEQFF
TRBJ2-6 TRBV7-9 CASSLTGSANVLTF
TRBJ2-1 TRBV19 CASSILNEQFF
TRBJ1-4 TRBV30 CAWSQGAGEKLFF
TRBJ2-7 TRBV7-9 CASSSNRASLRDEQYF
TRBJ1-4 TRBV5-1 CASSPGTGDATNEKLFF
TRBJ2-5 TRBV28 CASTSLLGETQYF
TRBJ1-1 TRBV6-1 CASSEARPVRGAFF
TRBJ2-3 TRBV19 CASSIDRGRSTDTQYF
TRBJ1-2 TRBV7-2 CASSPGTLTNYGYTF
TRBJ1-2 TRBV7-8 CASSLNLHRGNGYTF
TRBJ2-1 TRBV11-2 CASSLAQGGMLFF
TRBJ2-5 TRBV18 CASSPRRVGETQYF
TRBJ2-3 TRBV11-3 CASSPHGGFWGGDTQYF
TRBJ2-5 TRBV28 CASGLPGTGQETQYF
TRBJ1-2 TRBV30 CAWSEGPYGTYGYTF
TRBJ1-4 TRBV7-8 CASSLGQHNEKLFF
TRBJ2-1 TRBV6-1 CASSGRTSGSNEQFF
TRBJ2-2 TRBV7-9 CASSPREPGELFF
TRBJ2-5 TRBV4-2 CASSPGLAGGQGGGETQYF
TRBJ2-2 TRBV7-9 CASSSNGPELFF
TRBJ1-1 TRBV9 CASSVGGGPGAEAFF
TRBJ2-1 TRBV27 CASRSGTSGRVSEFF
TRBJ2-3 TRBV5-1 CASSLAQALDTQYF
TRBJ2-3 TRBV7-3 CASSSGLARGTQYF
TRBJ2-3 TRBV4-1 CASSQGQGLDTQYF
TRBJ1-1 TRBV5-5 CASTIRAPGEAFF
TRBJ1-1 TRBV19 CASSAIRGTEAFF
TRBJ1-6 TRBV28 CASSKSGEGGYSPLHF
TRBJ1-1 TRBV6-5 CASTRNTEAFF
TRBJ2-1 TRBV7-8 CASSAAAGMGYNEQFF
TRBJ1-4 TRBV27 CASWTGTSEKLFF
TRBJ1-1 TRBV4-1 CASWGGLDTEAFF
TRBJ1-6 TRBV10-3 CAISDRRDNSPLHF
TRBJ1-1 TRBV6-6 CASSYQGQANTEAFF
TRBJ2-1 TRBV18 CASSLLAGSYNEQFF
TRBJ2-1 TRBV7-2 CASSQTSGIGNEQFF
TRBJ2-1 TRBV5-1 CASRRGQGDEQFF
TRBJ2-2 TRBV30 CAWSPRAGELFF
TRBJ2-2 TRBV7-6 CASSLVRENGELFF